Shown below are 8 T cell receptor beta chains from a single sample sequenced in a study of Ad26.COV2.S vaccination and SARS-CoV-2 variants. Treatment described: about 20 received Ad26.COV2.S at low or high dose, single or two shots; about 5 received placebo; per-sample allocation not given. After the first vaccine or placebo injection, samples were drawn on day 63. Only in-frame clones appear in the TCRdb table, and some are missing; sequencing was by immunoSEQ multiplex PCR. The sample carries 440,000 or so clones, 92% recorded once. The starting material was peripheral blood, obtained in a trial of Ad26.COV2.S vaccine versus placebo. Receptors originate from a person between 18 and 59 years old who received the Ad26.COV2.S COVID-19 vaccine or a placebo.

The V gene is TRBV28, the J gene TRBJ1-6; D perhaps matches TRBD1 (5 bases). The germline V gene has CDR1 MDHEN and CDR2 SYDVKM. The CDR3 spans 14 residues. The V gene lost 6 bases and the J gene lost 10 bases, with 16 bases spanning the gap. The CDR3 nucleotides are TGTGCCAGCAGCCAAGGGTCCTGGGGCTCACCCCTCCACTTT. Its protein is CASSQGSWGSPLHF.

The chain couples TRBV7-6 to TRBJ1-4, with TRBD1 matching over 9 bases. Germline CDR1 is SGHVS and CDR2 is FNYEAQ. Trimming took 4 bases from V and 7 from J; bases not matched to a gene: 7. The CDR3 extends over 15 amino acids. CDR3 in DNA: TGTGCCAGCAGCTCTCGACAGGGGGTGGGTGAAAAACTGTTTTTT. Encoded protein: CASSSRQGVGEKLFF.

V is TRBV5-6 and J is TRBJ2-5, with D possibly matching TRBD2 (6 bases). Trimming took 4 bases from V and 4 from J, leaving 17 bases between them. Germline V lookup: CDR1 SGHDT, CDR2 YYEEEE. The CDR3 loop spans 15 amino acids. CDR3 coding DNA: TGTGCCAGCAGCGGGAGGACCGGGTCTGCAGAGACCCAGTACTTC. Its protein product is CASSGRTGSAETQYF. Combining the CDR3 with reference TRBV5-6 and TRBJ2-5 gives the whole variable domain DAGVTQSPTHLIKTRGQQVTLRCSPKSGHDTVSWYQQALGQGPQFIFQYYEEEERQRGNFPDRFSGHQFPNYSSELNVNALLLGDSALYLCASSGRTGSAETQYFGPGTRLLVL.

This chain joins TRBV6-2 or TRBV6-3 and TRBJ2-1, with 11 positions matching TRBD2. CDR1 is MNHEY and CDR2 is SVGEGT in the germline V gene. V trimming: 5 bases; J trimming: 7 bases; junction bases outside the gene matches: 4. The CDR3 has 14 residues. CDR3 sequence (DNA): TGTGCCAGCAGTCGGACTAGCGGGTGGAATGAGCAGTTCTTC. Encoded protein: CASSRTSGWNEQFF.

Worth noting for this clone: Other DNA sequences in the sample encode the same CDR3. Here the CDR3 DNA reads TGTGCCAGCAGCTTAGCCCTCCCAGGACAAAGCACAGATACGCAGTATTTT. It encodes CASSLALPGQSTDTQYF. The chain links TRBV7-2 to TRBJ2-3; the D gene is possibly TRBD1 (5 bases). Per germline, CDR1 SGHTA and CDR2 FQGNSA. The V gene lost 0 bases and the J gene lost 0 bases, with 13 bases spanning the gap. CDR3 length: 17 amino acids.

The chain uses TRBV10-2 and TRBJ1-6; TRBD1 might be the D (6 bases). The CDR3 loop spans 18 amino acids. The germline V gene has CDR1 WSHSY and CDR2 SAAADI. The V end lost 1 base, the J end lost 0 bases, and 13 bases lay between the germline ends. CDR3 bases: TGCGCCAGCAGTGAGTTTGGACAGAGGAGCTCCTATAATTCACCCCTCCACTTT. Protein: CASSEFGQRSSYNSPLHF.

The J gene is TRBJ2-2, the V gene TRBV5-1; D unresolved. Trimming stripped 6 bases from V and 6 bases from J, with 18 bases between. CDR1 is SGHRS, CDR2 YFSETQ, per germline. The CDR3 spans 15 residues. This CDR3 reads CASTPPTNPPGELFF. The CDR3 bases are TGCGCCAGCACCCCCCCTACGAACCCACCCGGGGAGCTGTTTTTT.

This rearrangement joins TRBV30 to TRBJ1-2; D unresolved. Per the germline V gene, CDR1 is GTSNPN and CDR2 is SVGIG (reference sequence). V gave up 3 bases and J gave up 8 bases, with 10 bases separating them. The CDR3 consists of 11 residues. The CDR3, as DNA: TGTGCCTGGAGCGAAACAGCCGGCTACACCTTC. Its translation: CAWSETAGYTF.